This T cell receptor (beta chain) was found in a study of T cells after yellow fever vaccination. TCRdb called the 5' RACE reads again in MiXCR, with one record for every CDR3 protein. The data contain 200,000 to 300,000 distinct CDR3 sequences, over 10% of them singletons. This clonotype was observed a handful of times. This clonotype was sampled from a man younger than 40 who received the YFV17D yellow fever vaccine. The source material was CD4+ T cells sorted from PBMCs, sampled 45 days after the yellow fever booster vaccination.

Here the CDR3 reads CASSPRLRGFQPQHF. CDR3 sequence (DNA): TGTGCCAGCAGCCCAAGACTCAGGGGTTTCCAGCCCCAGCATTTT. V is TRBV7-8 and J is TRBJ1-5; weak D call: TRBD1 (6 bases). Trimming stripped 5 bases from V and 7 bases from J, with 18 bases between. Germline assignment: CDR1 SGHVS and CDR2 FQNEAQ. CDR3 size: 15 residues.